The 30 T cell receptor beta chains in this list originate from one sample, sequenced in a study of T cell responses to AZD1222 COVID-19 vaccine. Measured with immunoSEQ multiplex PCR; TCRdb has only the in-frame clones, and not every one. This sample has some 130,000 clones; 75% to 95% occur once, and the top ten carry less than 9%. The source material was peripheral blood, sampled on day 0 of AZD1222 vaccination. Every receptor here comes from an adult in good health.

The count of this clone is one. The V call is TRBV5-1, the J call TRBJ2-5; D gene unclear. This CDR3 comprises 15 residues. V was trimmed by 0 bases and J by 5 bases, leaving 14 bases between them. Germline assignment: CDR1 SGHRS and CDR2 YFSETQ. The CDR3 DNA sequence: TGCGCCAGCAGCTTGGTTATGGGTGTGGGCGAGACCCAGTACTTC. Translating it yields CASSLVMGVGETQYF.

This clone was recorded once. The chain links TRBV7-6 to TRBJ1-3; D may be TRBD1 (5 bases). Trimming removed 0 bases at V and 4 bases at J, with 16 bases between. CDR1 and CDR2 (germline): SGHVS, FNYEAQ. This CDR3 spans 17 amino acids. The CDR3 sequence: CASSLARADSAGNTIYF. The CDR3 DNA reads TGTGCCAGCAGCTTAGCAAGGGCTGACAGTGCCGGAAACACCATATATTTT.

The rearrangement links TRBV10-2 to TRBJ2-5; TRBD2 agrees at 11 bases. Looked up from germline, CDR1 is WSHSY and CDR2 is SAAADI. The CDR3 is 12 amino acids. V shed 4 bases, J shed 13 bases, and the junction held 5 bases outside the gene matches. In DNA form, the CDR3 reads TGCGCCAGCAGTGCTCTAGCGGGGGGACTGTACTTC. This translates into CASSALAGGLYF.

This chain connects TRBV4-2 to TRBJ2-7, with D maybe TRBD1 (5 bases). Trimming took off 4 bases at V and 0 bases at J, with 10 bases between the two ends. This CDR3 has 14 residues. Germline-derived CDR1 and CDR2 are LGHNA and YNFKEQ. The CDR3 DNA follows: TGTGCCAGCAGCCCCGGACAATACTCCTACGAGCAGTACTTC. It encodes CASSPGQYSYEQYF.

The J gene is TRBJ1-4, the V gene TRBV6-1; D uncertain. V was shortened by 3 bases and J by 0 bases, with 11 bases between the two germline ends. The CDR3 has 16 residues. In germline, CDR1 is MNHNS, CDR2 SASEGT. CDR3 sequence (DNA): TGTGCCAGCAGTGAGGCAGGAGTCGCAACTAATGAAAAACTGTTTTTT. Translating it yields CASSEAGVATNEKLFF.

The rearrangement joins TRBV6-1 to TRBJ1-6; TRBD1 matches 7 bases. The CDR3 sequence is 14 residues long. CDR1 MNHNS and CDR2 SASEGT come from the germline V gene. Trimming at V came to 2 bases and at J to 7 bases, leaving 2 bases not matched to a gene. In DNA, the CDR3 is TGTGCCAGCAGTGAATTACAGGGGAATTCACCCCTCCACTTT. Protein product: CASSELQGNSPLHF.

The J gene is TRBJ2-7, the V gene TRBV6-5, with 7 bases identical to TRBD1. This CDR3 is built from 14 residues. The V and J ends lost 5 bases and 0 bases, in that order; junction bases with no gene match: 4. CDR1 is MNHEY, CDR2 SVGAGI, per germline. DNA of the CDR3: TGTGCCAGCAGTAAACAGGGGAGCTCCTACGAGCAGTACTTC. The encoded protein is CASSKQGSSYEQYF.

The chain uses TRBV30 and TRBJ2-1, with TRBD2 matching 8 bases. V shed 2 bases, J shed 0 bases, and the junction held 3 bases outside the gene matches. The V gene's germline CDR1 is GTSNPN and CDR2 SVGIG (reference sequence). The CDR3 runs to 15 residues. The chain's CDR3 is CAWSLGTSSYNEQFF. DNA for the CDR3: TGTGCCTGGAGTCTCGGGACTAGCTCCTACAATGAGCAGTTCTTC. The variable domain in full, with the rest retrieved from reference TRBV30 and TRBJ2-1, is SQTIHQWPATLVQPVGSPLSLECTVEGTSNPNLYWYRQAAGRGLQLLFYSVGIGQISSEVPQNLSASRPQDRQFILSSKKLLLSDSGFYLCAWSLGTSSYNEQFFGPGTRLTVL.

This clone was detected once. This chain links TRBV7-9 with TRBJ1-4; TRBD1 agrees at 7 bases. Trimming cost V 6 bases and J 6 bases; bases outside gene matches: 10. The CDR3 contains 15 residues. Germline V lookup: CDR1 SEHNR, CDR2 FQNEAQ (reference sequence). DNA for the CDR3: TGTGCCAGCAGAAAAGAGGGGACAGTCGATGAAAAACTGTTTTTT. Translated, it gives CASRKEGTVDEKLFF.

The chain uses TRBV5-1 and TRBJ2-7; D perhaps matches TRBD2 (5 bases). Trimming took 4 bases from V and 0 from J, leaving 11 bases between them. The CDR3 totals 14 residues. Germline V gene sequence: CDR1 SGHRS, CDR2 YFSETQ. CDR3 sequence reads: CASSLDGSSYEQYF. CDR3 DNA sequence: TGCGCCAGCAGCCTGGATGGGAGCTCCTACGAGCAGTACTTC. Supplemented by reference TRBV5-1 and TRBJ2-7, the full variable domain reads KAGVTQTPRYLIKTRGQQVTLSCSPISGHRSVSWYQQTPGQGLQFLFEYFSETQRNKGNFPGRFSGRQFSNSRSEMNVSTLELGDSALYLCASSLDGSSYEQYFGPGTRLTVT.

The rearrangement uses TRBV29-1 and TRBJ1-5; no firm D call. CDR1 SQVTM and CDR2 ANQGSEA come from the germline V gene. Trimming took off 5 bases at V and 1 base at J, with 9 bases between the two ends. The CDR3 runs to 13 residues. CDR3 protein: CSVRYGSNQPQHF. The CDR3 DNA follows: TGCAGCGTTCGGTACGGGAGCAATCAGCCCCAGCATTTT.

The chain couples TRBV25-1 to TRBJ2-5; D remains unclear. Deletions cut 3 bases from V and 2 bases from J, with 4 bases between. The CDR3 runs 12 residues. The germline CDR1 and CDR2 sequences are MGHDK and SYGVNS. The CDR3 spells CASSEGQETQYF. The CDR3 nucleotides read TGTGCCAGCAGTGAGGGACAAGAGACCCAGTACTTC.

The genes are TRBV6-5 and TRBJ1-2, with 9 bases fitting TRBD1. Trimming took 7 bases from V and 8 from J; bases not matched to a gene: 8. The CDR3 runs to 13 residues. In germline, CDR1 is MNHEY, CDR2 SVGAGI. CDR3 nucleotides: TGTGCCAGCACCGGGACAGGGATCGGAGGCTACACCTTC. Protein: CASTGTGIGGYTF.

This chain uses TRBV7-6 with TRBJ2-7; D might be TRBD1 (8 bases). V lost 2 bases to trimming and J lost 0 bases, with 20 bases between them. CDR1 SGHVS and CDR2 FNYEAQ come from the germline V gene. The CDR3 spans 18 residues. DNA for the CDR3: TGTGCCAGCAGCTTACTCGGGCGGGGGACAGGAACCTCCTACGAGCAGTACTTC. Translated, it gives CASSLLGRGTGTSYEQYF.

J is TRBJ1-1 and V is TRBV29-1, with TRBD1 matching 7 bases. There are 13 residues in the CDR3. V was clipped by 6 bases and J by 3 bases; unmatched bases: 7. Germline loops: CDR1 SQVTM, CDR2 ANQGSEA. The CDR3 is CSVRQGMDTEAFF. CDR3 DNA sequence: TGCAGCGTACGACAGGGTATGGACACTGAAGCTTTCTTT.

The V gene is TRBV13, the J gene TRBJ1-6; the D gene is possibly TRBD1 (5 bases). V was pared by 0 bases and J by 0 bases, with 12 bases between. Germline V lookup: CDR1 PRHDT, CDR2 FYEKMQ (reference sequence). There are 18 residues in the CDR3. The CDR3 here is CASSLGRQYSSYNSPLHF. CDR3 nucleotides: TGTGCCAGCAGCTTAGGACGACAGTATAGCTCCTATAATTCACCCCTCCACTTT.

J is TRBJ1-3 and V is TRBV14; perhaps TRBD1 as D (5 bases). V gave up 1 base and J gave up 5 bases, with 15 bases separating them. CDR3 length: 16 amino acids. Germline CDR1 and CDR2: SGHDN and FVKESK. CDR3 region: CASSQVRGIRRNTIYF. CDR3 sequence (DNA): TGTGCCAGCAGCCAAGTTCGGGGGATTCGCAGAAACACCATATATTTT.

This rearrangement joins TRBV19 to TRBJ2-1; the D is unclear. Germline V gives CDR1 LNHDA, CDR2 SQIVND (reference sequence). V lost 1 base and J 7 bases, leaving 11 bases between the germline ends. CDR3 length: 14 amino acids. The CDR3 bases are TGTGCCAGTAGTATAGGTGCCTTCGAAAATGAGCAGTTCTTC. Residues: CASSIGAFENEQFF. Based on the CDR3 plus reference TRBV19 and TRBJ2-1, the full variable domain is DGGITQSPKYLFRKEGQNVTLSCEQNLNHDAMYWYRQDPGQGLRLIYYSQIVNDFQKGDIAEGYSVSREKKESFPLTVTSAQKNPTAFYLCASSIGAFENEQFFGPGTRLTVL.

The V and J genes are TRBV27 and TRBJ1-1; D uncertain. This CDR3 is 14 amino acids long. Germline V gene data show CDR1 as MNHEY and CDR2 as SMNVEV (reference sequence). Trimming shortened V by 5 bases and J by 3 bases, and 13 bases separated the two germline ends. The chain's CDR3 is CASSGLGRDTEAFF. The CDR3 bases are TGTGCCAGCAGTGGGTTAGGGCGGGACACTGAAGCTTTCTTT.

This chain joins TRBV7-8 and TRBJ1-5, with TRBD1 identical over 10 bases. The J segment lost 2 bases and the V segment lost 4 bases, leaving 5 bases of the junction unmatched. Germline CDR1 SGHVS, CDR2 FQNEAQ. The CDR3 covers 16 residues. This chain's CDR3 is CASSSGQGRRNQPQHF. CDR3 sequence (DNA): TGTGCCAGCAGCTCGGGACAGGGGCGTCGCAATCAGCCCCAGCATTTT. The variable domain in full, completed from reference TRBV7-8 and TRBJ1-5, reads GAGVSQSPRYKVAKRGQDVALRCDPISGHVSLFWYQQALGQGPEFLTYFQNEAQLDKSGLPSDRFFAERPEGSVSTLKIQRTQQEDSAVYLCASSSGQGRRNQPQHFGDGTRLSIL.

V and J are TRBV7-3 and TRBJ2-3; D is unclear. Germline lookup yields CDR1 SGHTA and CDR2 FQGTGA. V was cut by 0 bases and J by 2 bases, with 9 bases left in between. This CDR3 is 15 amino acids long. The DNA of the CDR3 is TGTGCCAGCAGCTTAACGGCGGATCTCACAGATACGCAGTATTTT. Residues: CASSLTADLTDTQYF.

In DNA, the CDR3 is TGTGCCAGTAGTATACAAAGAAAAGCTTTCTTT. It codes for CASSIQRKAFF. V gene TRBV19 combines with J gene TRBJ1-1, with D hard to call. V lost 2 bases and J lost 9, with 7 bases in between. The CDR3 sequence is 11 residues long. The germline gives CDR1 LNHDA, CDR2 SQIVND (reference sequence). Filled out from reference TRBV19 and TRBJ1-1, the complete variable domain reads DGGITQSPKYLFRKEGQNVTLSCEQNLNHDAMYWYRQDPGQGLRLIYYSQIVNDFQKGDIAEGYSVSREKKESFPLTVTSAQKNPTAFYLCASSIQRKAFFGQGTRLTVV.

The chain recombines TRBV6-5 with TRBJ1-5; unclear D gene. Germline assignment: CDR1 MNHEY and CDR2 SVGAGI. Trimming pared 2 bases from V and 3 bases from J, leaving 14 bases between. The CDR3 contains 16 residues. The CDR3 DNA is TGTGCCAGCAGTTACCTCTCGGCCAGGAACAATCAGCCCCAGCATTTT. As protein: CASSYLSARNNQPQHF.

This clone was found once. The chain uses TRBV4-3 and TRBJ2-3, with TRBD1 as a possible D gene (5 bases). The CDR3 sequence is 16 residues long. In germline, CDR1 is LGHNA, CDR2 YSLEER. V lost 2 bases, J lost 2 bases, and 14 bases lay in between. The CDR3 spells CASSQRIGANTDTQYF. In DNA form, the CDR3 reads TGCGCCAGCAGCCAAAGGATTGGGGCCAACACAGATACGCAGTATTTT.

A word on this clone: The same CDR3 is also encoded by other DNA sequences in this sample. This chain uses TRBV9 with TRBJ1-5; the D is unclear. Trimming removed 0 bases at V and 6 bases at J, with 7 bases between. The germline gives CDR1 SGDLS, CDR2 YYNGEE. This CDR3 is 13 amino acids long. DNA for the CDR3: TGTGCCAGCAGCGTAGGTGGGAGTCAGCCCCAGCATTTT. Encoded protein: CASSVGGSQPQHF.

The chain employs TRBV19 and TRBJ1-3; no reliable D call. With 5 bases removed from V and 0 bases from J, the gap between germline ends came to 8 bases. Germline V gene lookup returns CDR1 LNHDA and CDR2 SQIVND (reference sequence). The CDR3 runs to 14 residues. The CDR3 DNA sequence: TGTGCCAGTAGTCCACCCAGCTCTGGAAACACCATATATTTT. Protein: CASSPPSSGNTIYF.

The gene calls are TRBV11-2 and TRBJ2-4; TRBD1 aligns across 7 bases. J gave up 8 bases and V 5 bases, and 9 bases lay outside the gene matches. Germline V CDR1 and CDR2: SGHAT, FQNNGV. The CDR3 has 14 amino acids. CDR3 in amino acids: CASSQLTGEYIQYF. In nucleotides, the CDR3 is TGTGCCAGCAGCCAATTAACAGGGGAGTACATTCAGTACTTC.

V usage is TRBV18 and J usage is TRBJ1-6; unclear D gene. The V gene lost 2 bases and the J gene lost 0 bases, with 8 bases spanning the gap. Germline CDR1 KGHSH, CDR2 LQKENI. The CDR3 has 16 amino acids. In nucleotides, the CDR3 is TGTGCCAGCTCACCAGCTCAGAGCTCCTATAATTCACCCCTCCACTTT. The encoded protein is CASSPAQSSYNSPLHF.

This sequence joins TRBV6-5 and TRBJ2-1; no clear D. V lost 6 bases and J 8 bases, leaving 14 bases between the germline ends. The length of the CDR3 is 13 residues. Germline V gene sequence: CDR1 MNHEY, CDR2 SVGAGI. The CDR3 spells CASSSRHWDEQFF. CDR3 DNA: TGTGCCAGCAGCTCCAGACACTGGGATGAGCAGTTCTTC.

The gene calls are TRBV7-2 and TRBJ1-4; D not resolved. CDR1 and CDR2 (germline): SGHTA, FQGNSA. The V and J ends lost 1 base and 4 bases respectively, with 7 bases between them. CDR3 length: 14 amino acids. CDR3 protein: CASSLVPGNEKLFF. CDR3 coding DNA: TGTGCCAGCAGCTTAGTGCCGGGTAATGAAAAACTGTTTTTT.